The clone carrying this T cell receptor beta chain was recorded a few times. A universal primer site was created by template switching, with the cDNA bearing unique molecular identifiers. TCRdb re-called the 5' RACE reads with MiXCR, one entry per CDR3 protein. The profile shows roughly 250,000 distinct CDR3 sequences, around an eighth of them singletons. The data were obtained in a study of identical twins. The source of this sequence is a young woman in good health. The specimen was memory (CD45RO+) T cells sorted from blood.

CDR3 amino acids: CASSYGAFTDTQYF. The CDR3 DNA follows: TGTGCCAGCAGTTACGGGGCCTTCACAGATACGCAGTATTTT. The V gene is TRBV6-5, the J gene TRBJ2-3, with D possibly matching TRBD1 (5 bases). Trimming removed 2 bases from V and 2 bases from J, with 8 bases in between. The CDR3 loop spans 14 amino acids. From germline, CDR1 is MNHEY and CDR2 SVGAGI.